The present T cell receptor (beta chain) was sequenced within a study of graft-versus-host responses after intestinal transplantation. Turning to the study itself: The whole recipient group had anti-thymocyte globulin induction followed by tacrolimus and steroids for around 3 years.

A word on this clone: The antigen is undetermined.

Clones were read by immunoSEQ multiplex PCR, and TCRdb kept only the in-frame ones, dropping some. This sample has more than 95,000 clones, with more than 85% found just once. J lost 3 bases, V lost 5 bases, and 7 bases had no gene match. The CDR3 sequence is 14 residues long. Germline loops: CDR1 MNHNY, CDR2 SVGAGI (reference sequence). This specimen was unstimulated CD8+ T cells sorted from spleen or lymph node cells, taken before intestinal transplant. The chain recombines TRBV6-6 with TRBJ2-7; TRBD1 aligns across 7 bases. This clonotype originated in a human donor who received an intestinal transplant. The CDR3 DNA sequence: TGTGCCAGCAGTCCGCAGGGGGAAGGCTACGAGCAGTACTTC. Protein product: CASSPQGEGYEQYF.